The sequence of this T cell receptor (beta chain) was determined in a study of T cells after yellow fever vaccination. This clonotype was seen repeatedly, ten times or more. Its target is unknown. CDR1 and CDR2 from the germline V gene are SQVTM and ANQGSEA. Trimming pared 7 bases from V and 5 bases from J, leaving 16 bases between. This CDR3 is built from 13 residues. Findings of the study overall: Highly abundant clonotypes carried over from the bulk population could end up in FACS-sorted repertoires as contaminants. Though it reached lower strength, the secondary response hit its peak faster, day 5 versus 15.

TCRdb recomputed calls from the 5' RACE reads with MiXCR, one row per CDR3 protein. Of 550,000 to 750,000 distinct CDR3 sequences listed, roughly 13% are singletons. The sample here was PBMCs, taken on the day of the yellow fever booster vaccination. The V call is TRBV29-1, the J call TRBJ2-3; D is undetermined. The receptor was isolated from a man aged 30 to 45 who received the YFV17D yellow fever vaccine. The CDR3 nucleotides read TGCAGCGCCATCTTAGCCGGGCGAGATACGCAGTATTTT. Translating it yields CSAILAGRDTQYF.